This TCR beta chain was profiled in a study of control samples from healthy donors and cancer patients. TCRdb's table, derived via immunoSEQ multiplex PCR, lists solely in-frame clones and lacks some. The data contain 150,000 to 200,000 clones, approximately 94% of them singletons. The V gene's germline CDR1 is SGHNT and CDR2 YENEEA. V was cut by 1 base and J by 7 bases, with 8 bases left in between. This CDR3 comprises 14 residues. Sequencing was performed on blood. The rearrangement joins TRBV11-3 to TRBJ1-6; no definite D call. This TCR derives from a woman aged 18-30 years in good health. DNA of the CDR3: TGTGCCAGCAGCTTAGGGGTAGGGAATTCACCCCTCCACTTT. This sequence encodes CASSLGVGNSPLHF. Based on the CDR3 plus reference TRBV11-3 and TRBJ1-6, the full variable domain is EAGVVQSPRYKIIEKKQPVAFWCNPISGHNTLYWYLQNLGQGPELLIRYENEEAVDDSQLPKDRFSAERLKGVDSTLKIQPAELGDSAVYLCASSLGVGNSPLHFGNGTRLTVT.